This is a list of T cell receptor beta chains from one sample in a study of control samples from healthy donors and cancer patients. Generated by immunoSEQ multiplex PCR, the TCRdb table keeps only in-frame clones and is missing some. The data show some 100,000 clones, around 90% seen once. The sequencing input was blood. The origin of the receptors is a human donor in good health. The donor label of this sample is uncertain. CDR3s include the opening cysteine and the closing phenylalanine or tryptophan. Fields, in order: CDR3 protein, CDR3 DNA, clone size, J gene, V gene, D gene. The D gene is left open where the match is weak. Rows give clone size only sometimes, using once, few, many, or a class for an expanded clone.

CASSRPGQGNQPQHF	TGTGCCAGTAGTAGACCGGGACAGGGTAATCAGCCCCAGCATTTT	once	TRBJ1-5	TRBV19	TRBD1
CASSRRTDRGYTF	TGTGCCAGCAGCCGCCGGACAGATAGAGGCTACACCTTC	NA	TRBJ1-2	TRBV3-1/TRBV3-2	NA
CASRRGQGYGYTF	TGTGCCAGCAGACGGGGACAGGGTTACGGCTACACCTTC	NA	TRBJ1-2	TRBV28	TRBD1
CASSPLTGATNEKLFF	TGTGCCAGCAGCCCATTGACAGGGGCAACTAATGAAAAACTGTTTTTT	NA	TRBJ1-4	TRBV2	TRBD1
CASSVVHGSYNEQFF	TGTGCCAGCAGCGTAGTGCACGGCTCCTACAATGAGCAGTTCTTC	NA	TRBJ2-1	TRBV9	NA
CASSPPGRSHTEAFF	TGTGCCAGCAGCCCGCCGGGACGGTCACACACTGAAGCTTTCTTT	NA	TRBJ1-1	TRBV3-1/TRBV3-2	NA
CASSWSGSTDTQYF	TGTGCCAGCAGTTGGAGTGGTTCCACAGATACGCAGTATTTT	NA	TRBJ2-3	TRBV6-5	NA
CASSQVGLLAGDTQETQYF	TGTGCCAGCAGCCAAGTGGGTTTGTTGGCGGGGGACACCCAAGAGACCCAGTACTTC	NA	TRBJ2-5	TRBV14	NA
CSVEVGTGAGNTIYF	TGCAGCGTTGAGGTGGGAACAGGGGCTGGAAACACCATATATTTT	NA	TRBJ1-3	TRBV29-1	TRBD1
CASSAVLGTGDSYNEQFF	TGTGCCAGCAGTGCCGTACTCGGGACAGGGGACTCCTACAATGAGCAGTTCTTC	NA	TRBJ2-1	TRBV25-1	TRBD1
CASSILGRDRGGYTF	TGTGCCAGTAGTATATTAGGGCGGGACAGAGGAGGCTACACCTTC	NA	TRBJ1-2	TRBV19	TRBD1
CATSLTAYNEQFF	TGTGCCACCAGTTTAACAGCCTACAATGAGCAGTTCTTC	NA	TRBJ2-1	TRBV24-1	NA
CASSESRQDGYTF	TGTGCCAGCAGTGAGTCTCGACAGGATGGCTACACCTTC	NA	TRBJ1-2	TRBV2	NA
CASSSIQGASNTGELFF	TGCGCCAGCAGCTCCATTCAGGGGGCCTCGAACACCGGGGAGCTGTTTTTT	NA	TRBJ2-2	TRBV5-1	TRBD1
CSAGGDYGYTF	TGCAGTGCTGGCGGGGACTATGGCTACACCTTC	NA	TRBJ1-2	TRBV20-1	NA
CASRSGQGDIQYF	TGCGCCAGCAGGTCGGGACAGGGGGACATTCAGTACTTC	NA	TRBJ2-4	TRBV5-1	TRBD1
CASSLAGAEETQYF	TGTGCCAGCAGCTTAGCTGGGGCAGAAGAGACCCAGTACTTC	NA	TRBJ2-5	TRBV7-9	NA
CASRAGTGFVGGYTF	TGCGCCAGCAGAGCCGGGACAGGGTTCGTTGGTGGCTACACCTTC	NA	TRBJ1-2	TRBV10-2	TRBD1
CATSDTGTAQETQYF	TGTGCCACCAGTGACACCGGGACAGCCCAAGAGACCCAGTACTTC	NA	TRBJ2-5	TRBV24-1	TRBD1
CATSSVYGRSDEQFF	TGTGCCACCAGCTCCGTTTATGGCCGTAGCGATGAGCAGTTCTTC	NA	TRBJ2-1	TRBV24-1	NA
CASSPTGGLGYTF	TGTGCCAGCTCACCGACAGGGGGCCTTGGCTACACCTTC	NA	TRBJ1-2	TRBV18	TRBD1
CASSLDRAIINSPLHF	TGTGCCAGCTCACTTGACAGGGCCATAATCAATTCACCCCTCCACTTT	NA	TRBJ1-6	TRBV18	TRBD1
CASSNTGYGYTF	TGTGCCAGTAGTAACACAGGTTATGGCTACACCTTC	few	TRBJ1-2	TRBV19	NA
CASSLGQGPRNEQFF	TGTGCCAGCAGCTTAGGTCAGGGGCCGAGAAATGAGCAGTTCTTC	NA	TRBJ2-1	TRBV7-9	NA
CASSYSGDGGGNTIYF	TGTGCCAGCAGTTACTCCGGGGACGGCGGGGGAAACACCATATATTTT	NA	TRBJ1-3	TRBV6-5	NA
CATSDVGPETQYF	TGTGCCACCAGTGATGTGGGTCCGGAGACCCAGTACTTC	NA	TRBJ2-5	TRBV24-1	NA
CASSEARWTDSGNTIYF	TGTGCCAGCAGTGAAGCGCGGTGGACAGACTCTGGAAACACCATATATTTT	NA	TRBJ1-3	TRBV6-1	NA
CASSYSSRGDKNIQYF	TGTGCCAGCAGTTACTCGAGCAGGGGGGATAAAAACATTCAGTACTTC	NA	TRBJ2-4	TRBV6-2/TRBV6-3	NA
CASSKPGRDNEQFF	TGTGCCAGCAGCAAACCGGGACGGGACAATGAGCAGTTCTTC	NA	TRBJ2-1	TRBV11-2	NA
CASSSPQRGANVLTF	TGTGCCAGCAGCTCACCACAGCGGGGGGCCAACGTCCTGACTTTC	NA	TRBJ2-6	TRBV7-2	NA
CASSLLGQGHTGELFF	TGTGCCAGCAGCTTGCTTGGACAGGGGCACACCGGGGAGCTGTTTTTT	NA	TRBJ2-2	TRBV5-6	TRBD1
CASSSGTGGLAWGYTF	TGTGCCAGCAGCTCTGGGACAGGGGGCTTAGCTTGGGGCTACACCTTC	NA	TRBJ1-2	TRBV9	TRBD1
CASAKTGGTDTQYF	TGTGCCAGCGCCAAGACAGGGGGAACAGATACGCAGTATTTT	NA	TRBJ2-3	TRBV2	TRBD1
CASSQVRTGSISGNTIYF	TGTGCCAGCAGCCAAGTAAGGACAGGGAGCATATCTGGAAACACCATATATTTT	once	TRBJ1-3	TRBV14	TRBD1
CASGTQPDSLGGYTF	TGCGCCAGCGGAACTCAACCGGACTCCTTGGGGGGCTACACCTTC	NA	TRBJ1-2	TRBV5-1	NA
CASSQDPTGLYGYTF	TGCGCCAGCAGCCAAGATCCCACGGGCCTCTATGGCTACACCTTC	NA	TRBJ1-2	TRBV4-1	NA
CASSYSPVSQPQHF	TGTGCCAGCAGTTACTCCCCCGTATCTCAGCCCCAGCATTTT	NA	TRBJ1-5	TRBV6-6	NA
CASRPGQGLNTIYF	TGTGCCAGCAGACCCGGACAGGGGTTAAACACCATATATTTT	NA	TRBJ1-3	TRBV2	TRBD1
CASSQGVGAAYTQETQYF	TGCGCCAGCAGCCAAGGGGTTGGGGCGGCCTATACCCAAGAGACCCAGTACTTC	NA	TRBJ2-5	TRBV4-3	NA
CASSPTGHQPQHF	TGTGCCAGCAGTCCGACAGGCCATCAGCCCCAGCATTTT	NA	TRBJ1-5	TRBV27	NA
CASQWRRITDTQYF	TGTGCCAGCCAGTGGCGGAGGATTACAGATACGCAGTATTTT	NA	TRBJ2-3	TRBV11-2	NA
CASSLSRNSQETQYF	TGTGCCAGCAGTTTATCCCGGAACAGTCAAGAGACCCAGTACTTC	NA	TRBJ2-5	TRBV28	NA
CATMSAASSTGELFF	TGTGCCACCATGAGCGCGGCATCTAGCACCGGGGAGCTGTTTTTT	NA	TRBJ2-2	TRBV24-1	NA
CASSIGGGTEAFF	TGTGCCAGTAGTATAGGAGGGGGGACTGAAGCTTTCTTT	NA	TRBJ1-1	TRBV19	NA